These 8 T cell receptor beta chains originate from one sample sequenced in a study of T cell responses to AZD1222 COVID-19 vaccine. Profiled with immunoSEQ multiplex PCR; TCRdb holds only in-frame clones, not every one. The sample includes under 120,000 clones, more than 85% of them seen just once. This material consisted of peripheral blood, taken on day 0 of AZD1222 vaccination. The source is an adult in good health.

The chain carries TRBV6-2 or TRBV6-3 and TRBJ1-2; D ambiguous. With 2 bases removed from V and 2 bases from J, the gap between germline ends came to 12 bases. This CDR3 is built from 15 residues. Per the germline V gene, CDR1 is MNHEY and CDR2 is SVGEGT. The CDR3 DNA reads TGTGCCAGCAGTTACCGTCAACAGCAGAACTATGGCTACACCTTC. Its translation: CASSYRQQQNYGYTF.

V usage is TRBV28 and J usage is TRBJ2-1; 13 positions match TRBD2. V shed 2 bases and J 6 bases; nucleotides not matched to a gene: 4. CDR3 length equals 16 residues. Per germline, CDR1 MDHEN and CDR2 SYDVKM. Here the CDR3 reads CASSLGGTSGTNEQFF. The DNA for the CDR3 is TGTGCCAGCAGTTTAGGAGGGACTAGCGGGACCAATGAGCAGTTCTTC.

The rearrangement joins TRBV5-4 to TRBJ1-3; possible D gene TRBD1, 5 bases. The CDR3 spans 17 residues. CDR1 SGHNT and CDR2 YYREEE come from the germline V gene (reference sequence). The germline V and J ends were trimmed by 4 bases and 0 bases, with 17 bases remaining between them. The CDR3 region has the DNA TGTGCCAGCAGCCACTTGGGGGGTTCCCGCTCTGGAAACACCATATATTTT. It codes for CASSHLGGSRSGNTIYF.

DNA for the CDR3: TGTGCCAGTAGTCCCTCGGGGCTCCGGCAGGGACAGCCCCAGCATTTT. Translation: CASSPSGLRQGQPQHF. The gene calls are TRBV19 and TRBJ1-5; tentative D call: TRBD1 (5 bases). CDR1 is LNHDA, CDR2 SQIVND, per germline (reference sequence). V lost 5 bases and J lost 7, with 21 bases in between. The CDR3 covers 16 residues.

The chain uses TRBV4-3 and TRBJ2-2; D is possibly TRBD2 (5 bases). V dropped 4 bases and J dropped 3 bases, with 12 bases sitting between them. The germline V gene has CDR1 LGHNA and CDR2 YSLEER. CDR3 length: 15 residues. CDR3 nucleotide sequence: TGCGCCAGCAGCCTAAAGCGGAGAGACACCGGGGAGCTGTTTTTT. This sequence encodes CASSLKRRDTGELFF.

The chain carries TRBV3-1 (or the pseudogene TRBV3-2) and TRBJ2-7; D not resolved. V lost 7 bases and J lost 2, with 15 bases in between. The germline CDR1 and CDR2 sequences are LGHDT and YNNKEL (reference sequence). This CDR3 region has 14 residues. The CDR3 reads CASTSGVKPYEQYF. In nucleotides, the CDR3 is TGTGCCAGCACTAGTGGGGTGAAACCCTACGAGCAGTACTTC.

This clone was counted once. The V call is TRBV7-2, the J call TRBJ2-7, with a tentative D call TRBD1 (6 bases). The CDR3 runs to 14 residues. Germline CDR1 is SGHTA and CDR2 is FQGNSA. The V gene lost 1 base and the J gene lost 3 bases, with 10 bases spanning the gap. This chain's CDR3 is CASSLGDTLYEQYF. The CDR3 DNA sequence: TGTGCCAGCAGCTTAGGGGACACACTCTACGAGCAGTACTTC.

The gene calls are TRBV11-2 and TRBJ1-1; 10 nucleotides align to TRBD1. The V segment lost 5 bases and the J segment 0 bases; nucleotides outside the gene matches: 3. The CDR3 is 15 amino acids. Looked up from germline, CDR1 is SGHAT and CDR2 is FQNNGV. CDR3 sequence (DNA): TGTGCCAGCAGCCTGGGACAGGGGTTGAACACTGAAGCTTTCTTT. The encoded protein is CASSLGQGLNTEAFF.